The rows below give T cell receptor beta chains drawn from one sample of a study of T-cell memory formation after mild COVID-19. From the 5' RACE reads, TCRdb called clonotypes with MiXCR, one entry per CDR3 protein. Of fewer than 450,000 distinct CDR3 sequences listed, over 20% were seen once; the top ten hold 9.5% to 15%. The sequenced sample consisted of PBMCs or a T cell subset sorted from them (not recorded which). The receptors here all came from an adult woman who had mild COVID-19 (a few samples of this study predate the infection). Cell type and time point are not known. Each CDR3 is given without its conserved first and last residue.

len	v_gene	j_gene	CDR3aa
11	TRBV7-9	TRBJ1-2	ASSLGSSYGYT
11	TRBV10-3	TRBJ2-7	AIRPTASYEQY
13	TRBV12-3/TRBV12-4	TRBJ2-3	ASSLLGGQTDTQY
15	TRBV6-2/TRBV6-3	TRBJ2-1	ASSYFGRASVYNEQF
15	TRBV9	TRBJ2-3	ASSERPGLASGDTQY
13	TRBV18	TRBJ1-1	ASSPPKGVNTEAF
10	TRBV20-1	TRBJ2-5	SAGWGGETQY
12	TRBV7-9	TRBJ2-7	ASSLVGNTYEQY
14	TRBV12-3/TRBV12-4	TRBJ2-1	ASSLPRTSGGSEQF
12	TRBV7-6	TRBJ1-1	ASSFRGLNTEAF
12	TRBV24-1	TRBJ2-1	ATSGAGRGNEQF
11	TRBV30	TRBJ1-2	AWSAVGTGEDT
13	TRBV29-1	TRBJ2-2	SAATGTANTGELF
13	TRBV5-1	TRBJ2-7	ASSWAGTEGYEQY
12	TRBV9	TRBJ2-5	ASSGQGAGETQY
13	TRBV7-9	TRBJ2-3	ASSSLETSTDTQY
11	TRBV6-6	TRBJ1-2	ASSYGEKGGYT
13	TRBV12-3/TRBV12-4	TRBJ2-1	ASSLGRFGVDEQF
14	TRBV7-2	TRBJ2-5	ASSLGTSGFQETQY
11	TRBV30	TRBJ2-7	AWSVGHSYEQY
13	TRBV19	TRBJ1-2	ASSMGTGVSYGYT
13	TRBV3-1	TRBJ2-2	ASSQDSGSTGELF
11	TRBV2	TRBJ1-1	ASSEQGETEAF
10	TRBV20-1	TRBJ2-7	SARGAAYEQY
17	TRBV28	TRBJ2-7	ASSLGGSGDFWSPYEQY